These 28 T cell receptor beta chains came from one sample sequenced in a study of T-cell memory formation after mild COVID-19. One entry per CDR3 protein, called by TCRdb with MiXCR from the 5' RACE reads. The sample shows 110,000 or so distinct CDR3 sequences, approximately 21% of them seen only once. Material for sequencing was PBMCs or a T cell subset sorted from them (not recorded which). The receptors originated from a man aged 18 to 35 who had mild COVID-19 (a few samples of this study predate the infection). Cell type and time point are not known.

This clonotype turned up a few times. V and J are TRBV7-7 and TRBJ2-2; the D is unclear. Germline CDR1 is SSHAT and CDR2 is FNYEAQ (reference sequence). The germline V and J ends were trimmed by 5 bases and 4 bases, with 11 bases remaining between them. This CDR3 contains 14 residues. CDR3 sequence (DNA): TGTGCCAGCAGCCTCCGGGCTCTCACCGGGGAGCTGTTTTTT. Translation: CASSLRALTGELFF.

The rearrangement uses TRBV10-3 and TRBJ2-5, with 7 positions matching TRBD1. Trimming at V came to 8 bases and at J to 3 bases, leaving 9 bases not matched to a gene. CDR1 and CDR2 (germline): ENHRY, SYGVKD. This CDR3 is built from 14 residues. CDR3 sequence (DNA): TGTGCCATCCGACCAACCGGGACAGAAGAGACCCAGTACTTC. The encoded protein is CAIRPTGTEETQYF.

This clonotype was observed a handful of times. The chain links TRBV29-1 to TRBJ1-3, with D hard to call. This CDR3 is 12 amino acids long. Trimming pared 4 bases from V and 4 bases from J, leaving 8 bases between. Germline V gene data show CDR1 as SQVTM and CDR2 as ANQGSEA. In nucleotides, the CDR3 is TGCAGCGTTGTCTATTCGGGAAACACCATATATTTT. It codes for CSVVYSGNTIYF. Full variable domain (outside the CDR3, taken from reference TRBV29-1 and TRBJ1-3): SAVISQKPSRDICQRGTSLTIQCQVDSQVTMMFWYRQQPGQSLTLIATANQGSEATYESGFVIDKFPISRPNLTFSTLTVSNMSPEDSSIYLCSVVYSGNTIYFGEGSWLTVV.

The chain recombines TRBV4-1 with TRBJ1-5; no clear D gene. From germline, CDR1 is MGHRA and CDR2 YSYEKL. Deletions cut 4 bases from V and 6 bases from J, with 19 bases between. The CDR3 contains 16 residues. The CDR3 nucleotides are TGCGCCAGCAGCCCAGGCGTAGGTGCCGAAAGTCAGCCCCAGCATTTT. Protein: CASSPGVGAESQPQHF.

The V and J genes are TRBV18 and TRBJ2-7; D call uncertain. Between the trimmed V and J ends, which lost 2 bases and 3 bases, there was a span of 8 bases. The CDR3 is 13 residues long. Looked up from germline, CDR1 is KGHSH and CDR2 is LQKENI. CDR3 amino acids: CASSPRDHYEQYF. The CDR3 bases are TGTGCCAGCTCACCAAGGGATCACTACGAGCAGTACTTC.

The CDR3 protein is CASSRNRGSGSTGELFF. CDR3 in DNA: TGTGCCAGCAGCCGAAACAGGGGGTCGGGAAGCACCGGGGAGCTGTTTTTT. The V call is TRBV6-5, the J call TRBJ2-2, with 8 positions matching TRBD1. V lost 6 bases and J lost 4; bases outside the gene matches: 13. CDR1 MNHEY and CDR2 SVGAGI come from the germline V gene. The CDR3 is made up of 17 amino acids.

This clonotype was counted between two and nine times. This chain joins TRBV5-1 and TRBJ1-2; perhaps TRBD1 as D (6 bases). Germline V gene sequence: CDR1 SGHRS, CDR2 YFSETQ. Trimming shortened V by 0 bases and J by 6 bases, and 9 bases separated the two germline ends. The CDR3 contains 13 residues. Here the CDR3 reads CASSLVQGNGYTF. The CDR3 region has the DNA TGCGCCAGCAGCTTGGTACAGGGAAATGGCTACACCTTC. Drawing the rest from reference TRBV5-1 and TRBJ1-2, the complete variable domain is KAGVTQTPRYLIKTRGQQVTLSCSPISGHRSVSWYQQTPGQGLQFLFEYFSETQRNKGNFPGRFSGRQFSNSRSEMNVSTLELGDSALYLCASSLVQGNGYTFGSGTRLTVV.

V and J are TRBV19 and TRBJ1-5; the D is unclear. The CDR3 spans 16 residues. Between the trimmed V and J ends, which lost 5 bases and 5 bases, there was a span of 19 bases. Germline lookup yields CDR1 LNHDA and CDR2 SQIVND (reference sequence). This CDR3 is CASSWLGSPEDQPQHF. DNA of the CDR3: TGTGCCAGTAGTTGGTTGGGGAGCCCCGAAGATCAGCCCCAGCATTTT.

This clonotype was seen only a few times. The chain uses TRBV7-6 and TRBJ1-2, with 8 bases matching TRBD1. V trimming: 5 bases; J trimming: 6 bases; junction bases outside the gene matches: 11. The germline gives CDR1 SGHVS, CDR2 FNYEAQ. This CDR3 contains 15 residues. The CDR3 DNA is TGTGCCAGCAGCCCCTCAGATGGACAGGGCCATGGCTACACCTTC. It is translated as CASSPSDGQGHGYTF. Full variable domain (missing parts from reference TRBV7-6 and TRBJ1-2): GAGVSQSPRYKVTKRGQDVALRCDPISGHVSLYWYRQALGQGPEFLTYFNYEAQQDKSGLPNDRFSAERPEGSISTLTIQRTEQRDSAMYRCASSPSDGQGHGYTFGSGTRLTVV.

This clonotype was observed a single time. The rearrangement uses TRBV27 and TRBJ2-1; either TRBD1 or TRBD2 may supply D (5 bases each). CDR3 length equals 15 residues. Germline lookup yields CDR1 MNHEY and CDR2 SMNVEV (reference sequence). V was cut by 5 bases and J by 2 bases, with 13 bases left in between. Here the CDR3 reads CASSILRDPYNEQFF. The CDR3 DNA is TGTGCCAGCAGTATCTTGAGGGACCCCTACAATGAGCAGTTCTTC.

The chain couples TRBV7-9 to TRBJ1-2; 8 positions match TRBD1. CDR1 and CDR2 (germline): SEHNR, FQNEAQ (reference sequence). Losses at the gene ends were 5 bases for V and 3 bases for J; bases not matched to a gene: 8. There are 15 residues in the CDR3. The CDR3 sequence: CASSRYRGSDYGYTF. Written as DNA, the CDR3 is TGTGCCAGCAGCCGTTACAGGGGGAGCGACTATGGCTACACCTTC.

In its sample, this clonotype was seen a few times. This rearrangement joins TRBV4-3 to TRBJ2-7; TRBD2 is a possible D gene (5 bases). The germline V gene has CDR1 LGHNA and CDR2 YSLEER. The ends were cut back, 3 bases at V and 0 bases at J, with 12 bases in the middle. The CDR3 is 15 residues long. The CDR3 coding sequence is TGCGCCAGCAGCCAGGGGTTGGGGAGCTCCTACGAGCAGTACTTC. Translation gives CASSQGLGSSYEQYF.

This clonotype turned up a few times. The gene calls are TRBV5-5 and TRBJ2-7; 7 bases match TRBD1. Trimming at V came to 0 bases and at J to 3 bases, leaving 3 bases not matched to a gene. This CDR3 comprises 14 residues. CDR1 and CDR2 (germline): SGHKS, YYEKEE (reference sequence). The CDR3 DNA sequence: TGTGCCAGCAGCTTGGATTCAGGGGGCTACGAGCAGTACTTC. Encoded protein: CASSLDSGGYEQYF.

The table lists this clonotype with a few counts. The chain carries TRBV5-5 and TRBJ2-3, with unresolved D. This CDR3 contains 16 residues. CDR1 is SGHKS, CDR2 YYEKEE, per germline (reference sequence). The V end was cut by 4 bases, the J end by 4 bases, with 19 bases between. CDR3 protein: CASSNMFPLWADTQYF. The DNA of the CDR3 is TGTGCCAGCAGCAACATGTTCCCCCTCTGGGCAGATACGCAGTATTTT.

This chain uses TRBV20-1 with TRBJ2-5; perhaps TRBD1 as D (6 bases). CDR1 and CDR2 from the germline V gene are DFQATT and SNEGSKA (reference sequence). Trimming took off 6 bases at V and 5 bases at J, with 19 bases between the two ends. The CDR3 has 14 amino acids. The CDR3 region has the DNA TGCAGTGCGAGACAGGACACTGGATGGGAGACCCAGTACTTC. Translating it yields CSARQDTGWETQYF.

The rearrangement joins TRBV7-2 to TRBJ1-5, with D perhaps TRBD1 (5 bases). V lost 3 bases and J lost 0, with 15 bases in between. The germline gives CDR1 SGHTA, CDR2 FQGNSA. The CDR3 consists of 17 residues. CDR3 sequence (DNA): TGTGCCAGCAGCTTTGGCGGGTGGGGGTATAGCAATCAGCCCCAGCATTTT. This encodes CASSFGGWGYSNQPQHF.

About this clonotype itself: A junction boundary mismatches the germline segment, possibly from a read error. The chain couples TRBV12-3 or TRBV12-4 to TRBJ1-6, with D possibly TRBD1 on 6 matching bases. The CDR3 is 14 residues long. CDR3 DNA: TGTGCCAGCAGCTTAGGGGGGGAGAATTCACCCCTCCACTTT. Its translation is CASSLGGENSPLHF.

This clonotype was seen a few times. The rearrangement uses TRBV12-3 or TRBV12-4 and TRBJ2-7, with D possibly being TRBD1 (5 bases). The CDR3 is 11 residues long. The V end lost 5 bases, the J end lost 7 bases, and 9 bases lay between the germline ends. CDR3 nucleotide sequence: TGTGCCAGCAGTGCAGGGAATGAGCAGTACTTC. The encoded protein is CASSAGNEQYF.

CDR3 nucleotide sequence: TGTGCCAGCAGCTCGTGGGGGGCCGTAGATACGCAGTATTTT. Translation gives CASSSWGAVDTQYF. The chain is built from TRBV5-4 and TRBJ2-3; D may match TRBD1 or TRBD2 (6 bases each). The germline gives CDR1 SGHNT, CDR2 YYREEE (reference sequence). This CDR3 is built from 14 residues. V was trimmed by 3 bases and J by 5 bases, leaving 13 bases between them. The variable domain in full, with the rest retrieved from reference TRBV5-4 and TRBJ2-3, is ETGVTQSPTHLIKTRGQQVTLRCSSQSGHNTVSWYQQALGQGPQFIFQYYREEENGRGNFPPRFSGLQFPNYSSELNVNALELDDSALYLCASSSWGAVDTQYFGPGTRLTVL.

This clonotype occurred many times. The rearrangement uses TRBV7-2 and TRBJ2-2, with D perhaps matching TRBD1 (6 bases). CDR1 is SGHTA, CDR2 FQGNSA, per germline. The V end was cut by 1 base, the J end by 0 bases, with 9 bases between. CDR3 length: 16 amino acids. The CDR3 coding sequence is TGTGCCAGCAGCTTAGAGGGACACGCGAACACCGGGGAGCTGTTTTTT. It translates to CASSLEGHANTGELFF.

This chain connects TRBV7-2 to TRBJ2-7; D is perhaps TRBD2 (5 bases). This CDR3 spans 15 amino acids. With 3 bases removed from V and 0 bases from J, the gap between germline ends came to 12 bases. In germline, CDR1 is SGHTA, CDR2 FQGNSA. The CDR3 spells CASSFSVGSSYEQYV. In nucleotides, the CDR3 is TGTGCCAGCAGCTTCAGCGTGGGGAGCTCCTACGAGCAGTACGTC.

The V call is TRBV5-8, the J call TRBJ1-2; TRBD1 matches at 11 bases. Unmatched junction bases numbered 12, after V lost 4 bases and J lost 7 bases. Germline assignment: CDR1 SGHTS and CDR2 YDEGEE. The CDR3 is 16 amino acids. The CDR3 nucleotides are TGTGCCAGCAGCAGGACAGGGGGCGTCGGGGATCGTGGCTACACCTTC. The encoded protein is CASSRTGGVGDRGYTF.

As DNA, the CDR3 is TGCGCCAGCAGCCGACTATTAGGGGGGACTAGCAATGAGCAGTTCTTC. This gives the protein CASSRLLGGTSNEQFF. The chain joins TRBV4-3 to TRBJ2-1; 8 bases fit TRBD2. After removal of 4 bases from V and 6 bases from J, the junction contained 11 bases not matched to a gene. In germline, CDR1 is LGHNA, CDR2 YSLEER. The CDR3 spans 16 residues.

In DNA, the CDR3 is TGTGCCAGCAGCTTTGTATCGTTGGGCCGCACTGAAGCTTTCTTT. Translation: CASSFVSLGRTEAFF. The chain employs TRBV5-5 and TRBJ1-1, with D unclear. Trimming removed 2 bases from V and 4 bases from J, with 15 bases in between. The CDR3 consists of 15 residues. Per the germline V gene, CDR1 is SGHKS and CDR2 is YYEKEE (reference sequence).

The V and J genes are TRBV12-3 or TRBV12-4 and TRBJ1-3; D is undetermined. The CDR3 totals 14 residues. V lost 4 bases and J lost 0, with 7 bases in between. CDR3 coding DNA: TGTGCCAGCAGTTCGGGAGTCTCTGGAAACACCATATATTTT. Translating it yields CASSSGVSGNTIYF.

This clonotype has just a few counts. V is TRBV4-1 and J is TRBJ1-6; 9 positions agree with TRBD1. V lost 0 bases, J lost 6 bases, and 0 bases stayed unmatched. The CDR3 covers 15 residues. Germline V gene data show CDR1 as MGHRA and CDR2 as YSYEKL. The CDR3 coding sequence is TGCGCCAGCAGCCAAGAACAGGGGGCTAATTCACCCCTCCACTTT. Protein product: CASSQEQGANSPLHF.

The rearrangement uses TRBV12-3 or TRBV12-4 and TRBJ2-2; TRBD2 aligns across 7 bases. This CDR3 region has 13 residues. After removal of 7 bases from V and 6 bases from J, the junction contained 5 bases not matched to a gene. CDR3 sequence reads: CASTPAGAGELFF. CDR3 in DNA: TGTGCCAGCACCCCCGCGGGGGCCGGGGAGCTGTTTTTT.

This clonotype was seen at least ten times. The chain recombines TRBV7-9 with TRBJ2-3, with TRBD2 identical over 9 bases. The CDR3 is made up of 15 amino acids. V shed 8 bases, J shed 1 base, and the junction held 7 bases outside the gene matches. Per germline, CDR1 SEHNR and CDR2 FQNEAQ (reference sequence). CDR3 coding DNA: TGTGCCAGCTCGGGCGAGCGGGGGGGCACAGATACGCAGTATTTT. It specifies CASSGERGGTDTQYF.